The T cell receptor (beta chain) described here comes from a study of T cells in women clearing cervical HPV infection. For the study at large: Case blood was drawn when the lesion was first found; control blood after infection became undetectable.

As regards this clone: Antigen unknown. The CDR3 is cut off 3 residues early in the read; its end comes from the germline J gene.

Study-level findings and limits: TRBV6-7 abundance was lower in cases than controls (around 0.1% versus 0.15%). Unknown T-cell numbers per sample may underlie the richness differences.

CDR3 length equals 14 residues. Germline CDR1 and CDR2: LNHDA and SQIVND (reference sequence). Method: immunoSEQ multiplex PCR; TCRdb's copy keeps in-frame clones and lacks some. The sample table includes some 40,000 clones. This sequence was found in a woman between 18 and 70 years old with a cervical HPV16 infection that either progressed to CIN3+ or cleared (not recorded which). This sequence joins TRBV19 and TRBJ1-2; a possible D gene is TRBD1 (5 bases). Sequencing was done on a sample of blood buffy coat. CDR3 sequence reads: CASSMGGQYNDYTF. CDR3 DNA (partial): TGTGCCAGTAGTATGGGGGGTCAGTACAATGAC.